Detailed here is one T cell receptor beta chain. Its antigen target is currently unknown. Nothing much larger sits one base from this clone, and base qualities are not available. After removal of 5 bases from V and 0 bases from J, the junction retains 13 bases not matched to a gene. Reading the germline V gene gives CDR1 MDHEN and CDR2 SYDVKM. Inclusive of the bounding cysteine and phenylalanine, the CDR3 is 18 residues long. Solely the CDR3 DNA is kept, with 54 bases framed from the first base. These data are taken from a study of neoadjuvant anti-PD-1 for oral cavity cancer (dated by TCRdb to about 2021). For the study in its entirety: Before curative-intent surgical resection, most patients were given three to four biweekly doses of nivolumab at 3 mg/kg. There were more than nine patients in the parent correlative cohort, and the response rate was more than 25%. A fourth nivolumab dose was given around day 43 to patients without progression, and definitive surgical resection was performed in those patients on days 50-56. Responders were defined as patients with complete response, partial response or stable disease by RECIST 1.1; non-responders were defined as patients with progression. Overall study outcomes, separate from this receptor: Higher pretreatment blood TCRbeta clonality and lower post-treatment tumor TCRbeta clonality were correlated with higher pretreatment blood Treg/Th17 ratios. Only a few patients per response group were included in the TCR analyses, and larger cohorts for validation were called for by the authors. After neoadjuvant nivolumab, significantly higher T cell clonality (Gini index) was found within PBMCs in non-responders than in responders.

PBMC libraries used mostly approximately 500 ng of input genomic DNA for deep sequencing, with six replicates per sample. Following the manufacturer's instructions, the team built TCRbeta libraries using the immunoSEQ hsTCRbeta kit. The completed libraries were mixed into a single pool at 3 nM, then sequenced with an Illumina NovaSeq 6000 S4 flow cell. The study's own analysis went as follows. The immunoSEQ Analyzer handled quality control and preprocessing of the raw data. The analysis was limited to productive rearrangements, and each clonotype was defined by a unique CDR3 amino acid sequence. Repertoire clonality was estimated as the Gini-Simpson index, which was calculated using the R package tcR. Student's t test was used to compare Gini indices, and Pearson correlation was used to assess associations with tumor size change. The table comes from immuneACCESS by way of TCRdb, which keeps in-frame sequences with V and J called. Part of the clones is missing from these tables; in studies checked, under half for an unresolved V gene and the rest for unknown reasons. For V, J and clone size, that table is used; D and trimming come from the DNA. The sample has some 71,000 clones on record, 83% of them singletons. The ten largest account for more than 3% of the sample.

The sample's time point label is to be understood as: before neoadjuvant nivolumab. None of the patients had received prior systemic or radiation treatment, and all were newly diagnosed with stage II-IVA oral cavity squamous cell carcinoma. The cohort was composed of patients with HPV-negative, locally advanced oral cavity squamous cell carcinoma. Peripheral blood mononuclear cells were analyzed directly and were not maintained or expanded in culture. Samples came from a longitudinal correlative study of a single-arm phase II trial of neoadjuvant nivolumab in oral cavity squamous cell carcinoma. Subject-matched pre- and post-treatment PBMCs and tumors from three responders and three non-responders were subjected to genomic DNA-based TCRbeta sequencing. Peripheral blood mononuclear cells were collected once before nivolumab treatment and again after treatment, at the time of surgery. The Maxwell RSC DNA from Cells kit was used to isolate genomic DNA from PBMCs.

Material: PBMCs, obtained before nivolumab (anti-PD-1) treatment. The chain links TRBV28 with TRBJ1-5; 7 bases in between match TRBD1. The clonotype comes from a person between 40 and 80 years old with oral cavity squamous cell carcinoma. The CDR3 region has the sequence CASSKGQLLDFSNQPQHF. The nucleotides read TGTGCCAGCAGTAAGGGACAGCTCTTAGACTTTAGCAATCAGCCCCAGCATTTT.